A single sample is the source of the 11 T cell receptor beta chains below, sequenced in a study of beta chain features in type 1 diabetes. As every portion of the isolated RNA was reverse transcribed, the sequencing read expressed TCRB transcripts. Assay: immunoSEQ multiplex PCR; the TCRdb copy retains only in-frame clones and omits some. The top ten hold 0.065% to 0.095% of the sample, which has 200,000 to 250,000 clones, roughly 16% seen once. Study-wide findings and caveats: For Type 1 diabetes patients, all four CD4+ subsets carried TCRB CDR3s that were moderately but significantly shorter.

Antigens for these TCRs are unknown. The sequenced sample consisted of naive CD4+ T cells from blood. The receptors shown here come from a young man with type 1 diabetes.

In its sample, this clone was seen a few times. The V and J genes are TRBV11-2 and TRBJ2-1, with 13 bases lining up with TRBD2. Germline assignment: CDR1 SGHAT and CDR2 FQNNGV. The CDR3 runs to 19 residues. The ends lost 1 base at V and 0 bases at J; junction bases unmatched: 6. Here the CDR3 DNA reads TGTGCCAGCAGCTTAGTGGAGACTAGCGGGAGGAGCTCCTACAATGAGCAGTTCTTC. Protein product: CASSLVETSGRSSYNEQFF.

This clone was observed a few times. The chain carries TRBV29-1 and TRBJ2-7, with TRBD2 matching over 14 bases. Germline lookup yields CDR1 SQVTM and CDR2 ANQGSEA. This CDR3 is 15 amino acids long. J lost 6 bases, V lost 7 bases, and 11 bases had no gene match. CDR3 in amino acids: CSGARPGLAGAEQYF. CDR3 in DNA: TGCAGCGGTGCACGACCGGGACTAGCGGGAGCCGAGCAGTACTTC.

Of note for this clone: Sequence at one end of the junction differs from germline and may be a read error. The chain is built from TRBV30 and TRBJ1-1; TRBD1 aligns across 7 bases. Germline-derived CDR1 and CDR2 are GTSNPN and SVGIG (reference sequence). The CDR3 has 11 amino acids. The chain's CDR3 is CACRGNAEAFF. DNA of the CDR3: TGTGCCTGCAGGGGGAACGCTGAAGCTTTCTTT. Together with reference TRBV30 and TRBJ1-1, the CDR3 gives the full variable domain: SQTIHQWPATLVQPVGSPLSLECTVEGTSNPNLYWYRQAAGRGLQLLFYSVGIGQISSEVPQNLSASRPQDRQFILSSKKLLLSDSGFYLCACRGNAEAFFGQGTRLTVV.

The chain employs TRBV29-1 and TRBJ1-1; D call uncertain. V was clipped by 3 bases and J by 2 bases, with 4 bases between them. Germline assignment: CDR1 SQVTM and CDR2 ANQGSEA. The CDR3 spans 11 residues. DNA for the CDR3: TGCAGCGTTGAGAGAAACACTGAAGCTTTCTTT. Protein product: CSVERNTEAFF.

V is TRBV19 and J is TRBJ2-2, with D possibly being TRBD1 (6 bases). CDR3 length equals 13 residues. Trimming stripped 8 bases from V and 4 bases from J, with 11 bases between. CDR1 LNHDA and CDR2 SQIVND come from the germline V gene (reference sequence). The CDR3 reads CASGQTFTGELFF. The CDR3 bases are TGTGCCAGTGGACAGACGTTCACCGGGGAGCTGTTTTTT.

The V call is TRBV30, the J call TRBJ2-1; no reliable D call. CDR3 length: 11 residues. V was pared by 5 bases and J by 12 bases, with 14 bases between. The V gene's germline CDR1 is GTSNPN and CDR2 SVGIG (reference sequence). The CDR3 DNA follows: TGTGCCTGGGCTCAGAGAGCGTGGCAGTTCTTC. This translates into CAWAQRAWQFF.

This clone occurred a few times. This chain links TRBV7-2 with TRBJ1-4; D is possibly TRBD1 (6 bases). CDR3 length: 13 amino acids. The germline V gene encodes CDR1 SGHTA and CDR2 FQGNSA. V was clipped by 3 bases and J by 8 bases, with 10 bases between them. The CDR3 region has the DNA TGTGCCAGCAGCTTCAGGGGATGGGAAAAACTGTTTTTT. This codes for CASSFRGWEKLFF. The full variable domain, its missing parts supplied by reference TRBV7-2 and TRBJ1-4, is GAGVSQSPSNKVTEKGKDVELRCDPISGHTALYWYRQSLGQGLEFLIYFQGNSAPDKSGLPSDRFSAERTGGSVSTLTIQRTQQEDSAVYLCASSFRGWEKLFFGSGTQLSVL.

The V gene is TRBV30, the J gene TRBJ1-3; no clear D. Trimming removed 3 bases at V and 6 bases at J, with 12 bases between. The germline CDR1 and CDR2 sequences are GTSNPN and SVGIG (reference sequence). This CDR3 spans 13 amino acids. CDR3 bases: TGTGCCTGGAGAAGAGACCGTCTAAACACCATATATTTT. Protein product: CAWRRDRLNTIYF.

This chain links TRBV29-1 with TRBJ2-3; D is perhaps TRBD2 (5 bases). This CDR3 has 12 amino acids. V lost 2 bases and J lost 4, with 7 bases in between. Germline CDR1 and CDR2: SQVTM and ANQGSEA. CDR3 coding DNA: TGCAGCGTTGAAAGCGGTTCAGATACGCAGTATTTT. Translated: CSVESGSDTQYF.

This clone has a handful of counts. The CDR3 DNA follows: TGCAGCGTTGGGGACAGTGGTCAGCCCCAGCATTTT. Protein sequence: CSVGDSGQPQHF. The J gene is TRBJ1-5, the V gene TRBV29-1; 7 positions match TRBD1. In germline, CDR1 is SQVTM, CDR2 ANQGSEA. V lost 4 bases to trimming and J lost 6 bases; unmatched junction nucleotides: 3. The CDR3 length is 12 residues.

This clone was seen more than once but under ten times. The gene calls are TRBV29-1 and TRBJ1-4; D gene ambiguous. Trimming took off 5 bases at V and 0 bases at J, with 13 bases between the two ends. The CDR3 totals 15 residues. Germline V gives CDR1 SQVTM, CDR2 ANQGSEA. In nucleotides, the CDR3 is TGCAGCGTTAAAGGGCCGGGCACAACTAATGAAAAACTGTTTTTT. Its protein is CSVKGPGTTNEKLFF.